This T cell receptor beta chain was identified during a study of CD39 and CD103 CD8 tumor-infiltrating T cells. CCR7 was ignored; memory CD8 cells were sorted as CD8+CD4-CD45RA-. Study-wide findings and caveats: DP CD8 TILs appeared more oligoclonal than DN and SP CD8 TILs and blood memory CD8 T cells.

The table came from immunoSEQ multiplex PCR; TCRdb's copy has only in-frame clones and leaves some out. The table shows approximately 4,200 clones, with 72% occurring only once. Germline CDR1 and CDR2: SGHKS and YYEKEE (reference sequence). V dropped 4 bases and J dropped 0; count of bases not matched to a gene: 5. This CDR3 spans 16 amino acids. As concerns this clone: No antigen is known for it.

The sequencing input was CD8+ T cells sorted from blood. Subset here: total memory CD8 T cells (CD45RA-CCR7+/-) from blood or uninvolved lymph node. The receptor was isolated from a human donor with head and neck squamous cell carcinoma. This chain joins TRBV5-5 and TRBJ2-3; the match to TRBD2 covers 10 bases. Here the CDR3 reads CASSLQRGGSTDTQYF. In DNA, the CDR3 is TGTGCCAGCAGCCTCCAGCGGGGGGGTAGCACAGATACGCAGTATTTT. Full variable domain (remainder filled in from reference TRBV5-5 and TRBJ2-3): DAGVTQSPTHLIKTRGQQVTLRCSPISGHKSVSWYQQVLGQGPQFIFQYYEKEERGRGNFPDRFSARQFPNYSSELNVNALLLGDSALYLCASSLQRGGSTDTQYFGPGTRLTVL.